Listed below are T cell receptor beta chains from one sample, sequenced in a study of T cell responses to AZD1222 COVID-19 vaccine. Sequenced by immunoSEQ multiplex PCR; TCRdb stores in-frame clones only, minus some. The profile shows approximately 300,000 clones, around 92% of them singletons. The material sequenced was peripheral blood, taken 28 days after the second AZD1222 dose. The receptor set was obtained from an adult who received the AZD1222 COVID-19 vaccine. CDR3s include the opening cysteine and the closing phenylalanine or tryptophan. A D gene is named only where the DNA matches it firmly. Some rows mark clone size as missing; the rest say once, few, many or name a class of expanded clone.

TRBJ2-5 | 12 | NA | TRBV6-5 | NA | CASALSRETQYF | TGTGCCAGCGCCCTCTCTAGGGAGACCCAGTACTTC
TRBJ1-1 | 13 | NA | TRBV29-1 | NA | CSGDRLLNTEAFF | TGCAGCGGTGACAGGCTCTTGAACACTGAAGCTTTCTTT
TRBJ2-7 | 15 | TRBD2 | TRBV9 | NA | CASSRGLAGAYEQYF | TGTGCCAGCAGCAGGGGACTAGCGGGTGCCTACGAGCAGTACTTC
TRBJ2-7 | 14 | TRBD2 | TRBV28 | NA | CASRLAGKVYEQYF | TGTGCCAGCAGACTAGCGGGGAAGGTCTACGAGCAGTACTTC
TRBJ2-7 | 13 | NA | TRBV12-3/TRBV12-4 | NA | CASSLGGLAEQYF | TGTGCCAGCAGTTTAGGGGGCCTAGCCGAGCAGTACTTC
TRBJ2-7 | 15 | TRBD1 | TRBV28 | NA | CASSPLDRGIYEQYF | TGTGCCAGCAGTCCCCTGGACAGGGGTATCTACGAGCAGTACTTC
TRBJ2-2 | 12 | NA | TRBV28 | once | CASSLLAGELFF | TGTGCCAGCAGTTTACTAGCCGGGGAGCTGTTTTTT
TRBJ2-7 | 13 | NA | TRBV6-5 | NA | CASSMGAAYEQYF | TGTGCCAGCAGTATGGGGGCCGCCTACGAGCAGTACTTC
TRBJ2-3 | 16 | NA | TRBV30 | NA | CAWSGGHRGPTDTQYF | TGTGCCTGGAGTGGGGGACACCGCGGACCCACAGATACGCAGTATTTT
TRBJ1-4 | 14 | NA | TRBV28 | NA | CASRLGHLNEKLFF | TGTGCCAGCCGACTGGGACACCTGAATGAAAAACTGTTTTTT
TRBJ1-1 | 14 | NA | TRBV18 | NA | CASSSGTRGGMAFF | TGTGCCAGCTCCTCCGGGACAAGGGGGGGCATGGCTTTCTTT
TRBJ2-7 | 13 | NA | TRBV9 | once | CASSVLGSGEQYF | TGTGCCAGCAGCGTATTAGGTTCGGGGGAGCAGTACTTC
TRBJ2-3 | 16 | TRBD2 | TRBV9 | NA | CASSVATSGGTDTQYF | TGTGCCAGCAGCGTGGCGACTAGCGGGGGCACAGATACGCAGTATTTT
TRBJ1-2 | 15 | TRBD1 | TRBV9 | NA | CASSVEAGGGYGYTF | TGTGCCAGCAGCGTAGAGGCAGGGGGAGGGTATGGCTACACCTTC
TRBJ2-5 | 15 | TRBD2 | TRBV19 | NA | CASSLEGGRRETQYF | TGTGCCAGTAGTCTCGAAGGCGGGAGGAGAGAGACCCAGTACTTC